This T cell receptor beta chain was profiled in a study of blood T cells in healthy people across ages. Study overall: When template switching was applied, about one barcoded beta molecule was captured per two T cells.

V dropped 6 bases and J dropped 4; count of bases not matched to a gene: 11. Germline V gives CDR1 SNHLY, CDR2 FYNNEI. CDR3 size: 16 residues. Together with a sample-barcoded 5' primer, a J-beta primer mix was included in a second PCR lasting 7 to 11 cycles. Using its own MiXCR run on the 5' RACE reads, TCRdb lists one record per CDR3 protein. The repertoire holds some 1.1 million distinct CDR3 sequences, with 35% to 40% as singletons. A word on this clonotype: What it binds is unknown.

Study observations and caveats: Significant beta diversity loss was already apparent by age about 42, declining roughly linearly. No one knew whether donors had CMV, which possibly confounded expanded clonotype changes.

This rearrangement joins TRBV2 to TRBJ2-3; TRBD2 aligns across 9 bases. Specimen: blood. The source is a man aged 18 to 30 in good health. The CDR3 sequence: CASSPRTSASPDTQYF. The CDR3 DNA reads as TGTGCCAGCAGCCCCAGGACTAGCGCCAGCCCAGATACGCAGTATTTT. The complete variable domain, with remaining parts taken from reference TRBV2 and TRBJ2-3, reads EPEVTQTPSHQVTQMGQEVILRCVPISNHLYFYWYRQILGQKVEFLVSFYNNEISEKSEIFDDQFSVERPDGSNFTLKIRSTKLEDSAMYFCASSPRTSASPDTQYFGPGTRLTVL.